The entry below gives a single TCR beta chain sequence along with its context. The antigen remains unidentified. The data are from a study of glioma-infiltrating T cells after dendritic cell vaccination. The assay was immunoSEQ multiplex PCR, and TCRdb's table has in-frame clones only and misses some. The table includes 60,000 or so clones, more than 75% detected once. Sample time point: after dendritic cell vaccination, including at tumor progression/relapse. Fresh-frozen tumor tissue and more than two years of survival data were available for all. Trimming removed 6 bases from V and 0 bases from J, with 17 bases in between. CDR3 length: 16 amino acids. CDR1 is KGHSH, CDR2 LQKENI, per germline. Findings and caveats of the study: Only a small number of patients had complete blood and tumor samples.

The clonotype originates from a human donor with glioblastoma. Material: blood, obtained after dendritic cell vaccination. The chain recombines TRBV18 with TRBJ1-1; maybe TRBD1 (6 bases). In nucleotides, the CDR3 is TGTGCCAGCTCCCCCTTTCCGGACAGCATGAACACTGAAGCTTTCTTT. Translation: CASSPFPDSMNTEAFF.